The rows below give T cell receptor beta chains drawn from one sample of a study of beta chain features in type 1 diabetes. Using immunoSEQ multiplex PCR, the repertoire was profiled, and TCRdb retains in-frame clones only, with some absent. The sample contains roughly 240,000 clones, roughly an eighth of which appear only once. Specimen: naive CD4+ T cells from blood. Receptor source: a woman in her 40s in good health. Both conserved end residues are part of each CDR3. D genes are given only for firm matches. Not every row has a clone size; where given, it reads once, few, many or a size class.

CDR3	DNA	length	size	D	V	J
CASRILAGGGGVGELFF	TGTGCCAGCAGGATCCTAGCGGGGGGAGGTGGTGTAGGGGAGCTGTTTTTT	17	-	TRBD2	TRBV2	TRBJ2-2
CASSPLSSHNSPLHF	TGTGCCAGCAGTCCACTATCGTCCCACAATTCACCCCTCCACTTT	15	few	-	TRBV25-1	TRBJ1-6
CASGPTGGINYGYTF	TGCGCCAGCGGCCCGACAGGGGGGATAAACTATGGCTACACCTTC	15	-	TRBD1	TRBV4-3	TRBJ1-2
CASSQISGRSGYEQYF	TGTGCCAGCAGCCAGATAAGCGGAAGGTCTGGCTACGAGCAGTACTTC	16	-	-	TRBV5-6	TRBJ2-7
CASSPQSGHDEKLFF	TGTGCCAGCTCACCACAAAGCGGGCATGATGAAAAACTGTTTTTT	15	few	-	TRBV18	TRBJ1-4
CASSGGRRNQPQHF	TGTGCCAGCAGTGGAGGGAGGCGCAATCAGCCCCAGCATTTT	14	-	-	TRBV25-1	TRBJ1-5
CASSLIGGLAGPIEQFF	TGTGCCAGCAGCTTAATAGGGGGACTAGCGGGACCCATTGAGCAGTTCTTC	17	many	TRBD2	TRBV7-9	TRBJ2-1
CASSAQGAVTGELFF	TGTGCCAGCAGCGCACAGGGGGCGGTCACCGGGGAGCTGTTTTTT	15	-	TRBD1	TRBV9	TRBJ2-2
CASSQDADSYEQYF	TGCGCCAGCAGCCAAGACGCAGACTCCTACGAGCAGTACTTC	14	few	-	TRBV4-1	TRBJ2-7
CASTPSTRTAPWSGYTF	TGTGCCAGTACCCCGTCGACTCGAACCGCGCCATGGAGTGGCTACACCTTC	17	-	-	TRBV19	TRBJ1-2
CASSPGLAGDGELFF	TGCGCCAGCAGCCCCGGACTAGCGGGGGATGGGGAGCTGTTTTTT	15	few	TRBD2	TRBV5-1	TRBJ2-2
CASSPGQGDEQYF	TGTGCCAGCTCCCCGGGACAGGGAGACGAGCAGTACTTC	13	-	TRBD1	TRBV18	TRBJ2-7
CASSTLRRRYGYTF	TGTGCCAGCAGCACTCTTCGACGGCGGTATGGCTACACCTTC	14	-	-	TRBV7-2	TRBJ1-2
CASSYVGTDTQYF	TGTGCCAGCAGTTATGTTGGCACAGATACGCAGTATTTT	13	-	-	TRBV5-1	TRBJ2-3
CASSVVLAGGTGELFF	TGTGCCAGCAGCGTCGTACTAGCGGGAGGCACCGGGGAGCTGTTTTTT	16	-	TRBD2	TRBV9	TRBJ2-2
CASSEAALSSNQPQHF	TGTGCCAGCAGTGAAGCGGCTCTCAGTTCAAATCAGCCCCAGCATTTT	16	-	-	TRBV6-1	TRBJ1-5
CASSQDHAGAGQPQHF	TGCGCCAGCAGCCAAGATCACGCGGGGGCGGGTCAGCCCCAGCATTTT	16	-	-	TRBV4-3	TRBJ1-5
CASSTPFRGANEQFF	TGTGCCAGCAGCACCCCTTTCAGGGGGGCCAATGAGCAGTTCTTC	15	-	-	TRBV28	TRBJ2-1
CASSLVASGGLDTQYF	TGTGCCAGCAGCTTAGTGGCTAGCGGGGGGTTAGATACGCAGTATTTT	16	few	TRBD2	TRBV11-2	TRBJ2-3
CASSEASPGGGYTF	TGTGCCAGCAGTGAAGCATCACCAGGGGGCGGGTACACCTTC	14	-	TRBD1	TRBV2	TRBJ1-2
CASKLGWGYTF	TGTGCCAGCAAACTAGGCTGGGGCTACACCTTC	11	-	-	TRBV6-1	TRBJ1-2
CASSEPGVPDLYYGYTF	TGTGCCAGCAGTGAACCAGGGGTTCCGGATTTGTACTATGGCTACACCTTC	17	-	-	TRBV6-1	TRBJ1-2
CASSPVEWPNYGYTF	TGTGCCAGTAGTCCCGTCGAATGGCCTAACTATGGCTACACCTTC	15	-	-	TRBV19	TRBJ1-2
CASSRLRETQYF	TGTGCCAGCAGTCGATTGAGAGAGACCCAGTACTTC	12	few	-	TRBV6-5	TRBJ2-5
CASSHRDRVPITEAFF	TGCGCCAGCAGTCACCGAGACAGGGTCCCGATCACTGAAGCTTTCTTT	16	-	TRBD1	TRBV23-1	TRBJ1-1
CASTPKRTDLSGELFF	TGTGCCAGCACGCCAAAGAGGACAGATCTATCCGGGGAGCTGTTTTTT	16	-	-	TRBV7-9	TRBJ2-2
CASSLAQGVSDGYTF	TGTGCCAGCAGCTTAGCGCAGGGGGTAAGCGATGGCTACACCTTC	15	few	TRBD1	TRBV7-2	TRBJ1-2
CASSKTSGGEDTQYF	TGTGCCAGCAGCAAGACTAGCGGGGGGGAGGATACGCAGTATTTT	15	few	TRBD2	TRBV27	TRBJ2-3
CASSFERGAIYNEQFF	TGTGCCAGCAGCTTTGAGCGGGGGGCCATATACAATGAGCAGTTCTTC	16	-	TRBD2	TRBV11-2	TRBJ2-1
CASSPTQEGLNTEAFF	TGTGCCAGCTCACCAACTCAGGAAGGTTTGAACACTGAAGCTTTCTTT	16	-	-	TRBV18	TRBJ1-1
CASSASTGGRETQYF	TGTGCCAGCAGTGCCTCGACAGGGGGCAGGGAGACCCAGTACTTC	15	-	TRBD1	TRBV2	TRBJ2-5
CAIAGRGGRYNTGELFF	TGTGCCATCGCAGGGCGCGGGGGCCGTTACAACACCGGGGAGCTGTTTTTT	17	few	-	TRBV4-2	TRBJ2-2
CASSLALANTEAFF	TGTGCCAGCAGCTTAGCGCTGGCAAACACTGAAGCTTTCTTT	14	few	-	TRBV7-9	TRBJ1-1
CASSVGPRLAEETQYF	TGTGCCAGCAGCGTAGGGCCCCGTCTAGCCGAAGAGACCCAGTACTTC	16	-	-	TRBV9	TRBJ2-5
CASSFSGAYEQYF	TGCGCCAGCAGCTTTAGCGGGGCTTACGAGCAGTACTTC	13	-	TRBD2	TRBV5-1	TRBJ2-7
CASSPGDSWETQYF	TGTGCCAGCAGCCCGGGGGACAGTTGGGAGACCCAGTACTTC	14	few	-	TRBV27	TRBJ2-5
CASSQVSTGNSPLHF	TGCGCCAGCAGCCAAGTCTCTACGGGGAATTCACCCCTCCACTTT	15	-	-	TRBV4-1	TRBJ1-6
CASSSLQRTYEQYF	TGTGCCAGCAGTTCGCTCCAGAGGACATACGAGCAGTACTTC	14	-	-	TRBV6-5	TRBJ2-7
CASSEGERKKNIQYF	TGCGCCAGCAGTGAAGGAGAACGGAAAAAAAACATTCAGTACTTC	15	few	-	TRBV10-1	TRBJ2-4
CASDPGGAYNEQFF	TGTGCCAGCGATCCAGGGGGCGCCTACAATGAGCAGTTCTTC	14	-	-	TRBV21-1	TRBJ2-1
CASSRDSTQETQYF	TGTGCCAGCAGCCGCGACAGCACACAAGAGACCCAGTACTTC	14	many	-	TRBV7-2	TRBJ2-5
CASSSTLAGERTDTQYF	TGTGCCAGCAGCTCGACCCTAGCGGGGGAGCGCACAGATACGCAGTATTTT	17	-	TRBD2	TRBV5-6	TRBJ2-3
CASRRGTSGDSTDTQYF	TGTGCCAGCAGACGGGGGACTAGCGGGGACAGCACAGATACGCAGTATTTT	17	-	TRBD2	TRBV11-2	TRBJ2-3
CSVGQGTSTDTQYF	TGCAGCGTTGGACAGGGCACTAGCACAGATACGCAGTATTTT	14	few	TRBD1	TRBV29-1	TRBJ2-3
CASTGTSAYGNEQFF	TGTGCCAGCACCGGGACTAGCGCGTATGGCAATGAGCAGTTCTTC	15	-	TRBD2	TRBV7-9	TRBJ2-1
CASSEGDRGITDTQYF	TGTGCCAGCAGTGAAGGGGACAGGGGGATTACAGATACGCAGTATTTT	16	few	TRBD1	TRBV25-1	TRBJ2-3
CASSARRGSGANVLTF	TGTGCCAGCAGCGCACGGCGGGGCTCTGGGGCCAACGTCCTGACTTTC	16	-	-	TRBV7-2	TRBJ2-6